This record covers a single T cell receptor beta chain. Its antigen remains unidentified. Base qualities are not provided; no much larger clone lies one nucleotide away. This sample was included in a study of cytotoxic CD8 clonotypes in ibrutinib-treated CLL (dated by TCRdb to the early 2020s). Broadly, across the study: The cohort had about a dozen relapsed/refractory and approximately 15 treatment-naive patients; 17 were IGHV unmutated. Responses were partial in roughly 25 patients and complete in 2; after median around 65 months follow-up, roughly 14 stayed in remission and some twelve progressed. Samples at response were collected after a median of around twelve months of treatment, with a range of roughly 6 to 40 months. On average, each sample had some 250,000 productive templates and approximately 100,000 productive rearrangements. Longitudinal samples were available for about 30% of the roughly 86 trial participants. Cryopreserved peripheral blood mononuclear cells were obtained before treatment, at response, and at either sustained remission or disease progression. Every sample from remission and from progressive disease was obtained while the patients were still on ibrutinib. Broader findings and caveats from the paper: Clonality increased at ibrutinib response, stayed stable in sustained remission, and fell back toward baseline at progression. At baseline, clonality was higher than in age-matched healthy donors and showed a strong correlation with circulating CD8+ T-cell counts. Public clonotypes were rare and either shrank or stayed stable during treatment, and the rise in clonality at ibrutinib response reflected expansion of private clonotypes. Lymph node repertoires were not examined, and the timing of sampling was not matched between patients in sustained remission and those whose disease progressed.

The germline V gene sets CDR1 to SQVTM and CDR2 to ANQGSEA. Spanning cysteine to phenylalanine, the CDR3 consists of 14 amino acids. Only the CDR3 portion is preserved as DNA: 42 bases, with reading frame beginning at the first base. The V end loses 6 bases and the J end loses 8 bases, and a stretch of 22 bases separates them. Each clonotype received, on average, around 10x coverage in deep resolution sequencing performed on a MiSeq, where the target depth lay between 1 in 1 million and 1 in 200,000 T cells. TCR beta libraries were generated with the immunoSEQ hsTCRB Kit. Per the authors' processing: ImmunoSEQ Data Assistant and ImmunoSEQ Analyzer were used for data analysis, and V, D and J genes were assigned according to IMGT definitions. Clonality, with values ranging from 0 to 1, was calculated as one minus the normalized Shannon entropy of productive rearrangement frequencies. Only overrepresented clonotypes making up at least 0.05% of the repertoire of each patient were included in the public clonotype analysis. Fewer than 15 repertoires from age-matched healthy donors, obtained from immuneACCESS, served as clonality controls. TCRdb carries this immuneACCESS record with in-frame sequences only. Its versions omit some clonotypes, under half of them owing to an unresolved V gene in the studies checked, with the rest unexplained. The V and J calls and clone size were taken over from that table, and D and trimming were inferred from the DNA. In this sample the table shows approximately 70,000 clones, about nine tenths of which occur a single time. 3% to 3.5% of the sample rests with the top ten.

What the time point label conveys for this sample: more than 10 months on ibrutinib. For TCR beta library preparation, approximately 2 micrograms of genomic DNA was extracted from cryopreserved PBMCs. Longitudinal blood samples from CLL patients on ibrutinib monotherapy were analyzed using high-throughput TCR beta sequencing. The patients were enrolled in a single-center, open-label phase 2 trial of ibrutinib monotherapy. The rearranged segments are TRBV29-1 and TRBJ1-1; TRBD1 is a possible D gene, resting on 5 matching bases. The specimen comprised PBMCs, sampled after 12 months of ibrutinib treatment. The TCR comes from a human donor with chronic lymphocytic leukemia. The nucleotide sequence reads TGCAGCGTCGATATGGGGCCTCAGGCATCCGAAGCTTTCTTT. Its coded protein is CSVDMGPQASEAFF.